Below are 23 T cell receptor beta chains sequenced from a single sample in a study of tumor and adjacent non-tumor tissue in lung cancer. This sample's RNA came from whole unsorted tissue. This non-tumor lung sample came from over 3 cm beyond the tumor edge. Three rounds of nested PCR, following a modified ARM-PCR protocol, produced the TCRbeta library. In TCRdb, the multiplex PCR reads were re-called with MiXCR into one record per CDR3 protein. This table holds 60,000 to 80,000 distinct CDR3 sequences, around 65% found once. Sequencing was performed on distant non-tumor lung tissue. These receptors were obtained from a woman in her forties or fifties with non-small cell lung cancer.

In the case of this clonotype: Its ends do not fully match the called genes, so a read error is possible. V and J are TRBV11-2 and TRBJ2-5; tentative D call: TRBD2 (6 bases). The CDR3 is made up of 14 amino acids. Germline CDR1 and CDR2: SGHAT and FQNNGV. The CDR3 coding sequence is TGTGCCGGCAGCCGGGAGCAGGGTCAAGAGACCCAGTACTTC. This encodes CAGSREQGQETQYF. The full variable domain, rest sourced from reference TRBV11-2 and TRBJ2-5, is EAGVAQSPRYKIIEKRQSVAFWCNPISGHATLYWYQQILGQGPKLLIQFQNNGVVDDSQLPKDRFSAERLKGVDSTLKIQPAKLEDSAVYLCAGSREQGQETQYFGPGTRLLVL.

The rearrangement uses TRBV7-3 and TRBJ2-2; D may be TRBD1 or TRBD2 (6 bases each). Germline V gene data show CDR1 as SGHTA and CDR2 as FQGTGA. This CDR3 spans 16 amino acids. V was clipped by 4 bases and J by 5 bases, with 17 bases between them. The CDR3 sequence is CASSSGHGGLTGELFF. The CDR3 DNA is TGTGCCAGCAGCTCTGGACATGGGGGGCTAACCGGGGAGCTGTTTTTT.

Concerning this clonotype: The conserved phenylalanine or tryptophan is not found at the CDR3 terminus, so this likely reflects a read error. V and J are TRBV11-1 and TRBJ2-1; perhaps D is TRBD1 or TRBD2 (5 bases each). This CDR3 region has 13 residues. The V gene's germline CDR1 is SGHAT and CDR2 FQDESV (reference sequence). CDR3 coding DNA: TGTACCAGCCAGTCTGTGGTGGGGGATGAGCAGTTCTCC. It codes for CTSQSVVGDEQFS.

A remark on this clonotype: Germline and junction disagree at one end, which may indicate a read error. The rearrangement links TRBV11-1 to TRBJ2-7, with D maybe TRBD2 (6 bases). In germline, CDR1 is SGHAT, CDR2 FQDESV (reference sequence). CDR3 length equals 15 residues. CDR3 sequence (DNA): TGTGCCAGCAGCTTAGCCGGGACTGTAACCTACGAGCACTATTTC. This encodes CASSLAGTVTYEHYF.

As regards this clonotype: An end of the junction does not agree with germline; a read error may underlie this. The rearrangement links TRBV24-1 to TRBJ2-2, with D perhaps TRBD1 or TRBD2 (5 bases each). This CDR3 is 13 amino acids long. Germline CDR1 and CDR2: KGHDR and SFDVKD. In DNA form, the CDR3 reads TGTGTCACAAGTGCTTTGACCACTGGGGGGCTGTTTTTT. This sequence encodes CVTSALTTGGLFF.

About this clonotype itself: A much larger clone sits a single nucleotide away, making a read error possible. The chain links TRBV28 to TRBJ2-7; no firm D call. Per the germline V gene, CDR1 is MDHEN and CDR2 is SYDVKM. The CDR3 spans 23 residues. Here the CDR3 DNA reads TGTGCCAGAAGTTTAAATCGAATTGAGGCCGTTGGCTGGCGGTACAAACGCTCCTACGAGCAGTACTTC. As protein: CARSLNRIEAVGWRYKRSYEQYF.

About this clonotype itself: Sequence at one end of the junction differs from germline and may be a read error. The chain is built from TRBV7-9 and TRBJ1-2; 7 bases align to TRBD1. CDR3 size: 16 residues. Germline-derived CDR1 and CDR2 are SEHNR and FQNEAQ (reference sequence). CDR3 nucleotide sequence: TGTGTAAGCAGCCTTGGGATACGAGGGGGCGACTATGACTACACCTTC. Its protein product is CVSSLGIRGGDYDYTF.

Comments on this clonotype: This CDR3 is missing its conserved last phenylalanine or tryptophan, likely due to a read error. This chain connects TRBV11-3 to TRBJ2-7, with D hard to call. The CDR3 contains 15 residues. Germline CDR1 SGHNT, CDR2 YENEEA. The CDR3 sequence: CVSSLGTGPTYEQYL. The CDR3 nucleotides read TGTGTCAGCAGTTTAGGCACCGGACCAACCTACGAGCAGTACCTC.

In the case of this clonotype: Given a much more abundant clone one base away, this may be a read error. CDR3 amino acids: CATNPTAGTDTQYF. CDR3 in DNA: TGTGCCACGAACCCGACGGCAGGCACAGATACGCAGTATTTT. The chain couples TRBV10-3 to TRBJ2-3; no clear D. This CDR3 is built from 14 residues. Germline V gene data show CDR1 as ENHRY and CDR2 as SYGVKD. V lost 10 bases, J lost 1 base, and 15 bases lay in between.

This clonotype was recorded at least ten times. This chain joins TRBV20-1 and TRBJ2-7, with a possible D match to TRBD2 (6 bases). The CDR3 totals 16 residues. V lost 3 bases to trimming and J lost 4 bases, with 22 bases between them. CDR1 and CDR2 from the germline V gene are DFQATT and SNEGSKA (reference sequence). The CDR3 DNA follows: TGCAGTGCTAGGCCCCTTAGGGAGGCGGACGCTTACGAGCAGTACTTC. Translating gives CSARPLREADAYEQYF.

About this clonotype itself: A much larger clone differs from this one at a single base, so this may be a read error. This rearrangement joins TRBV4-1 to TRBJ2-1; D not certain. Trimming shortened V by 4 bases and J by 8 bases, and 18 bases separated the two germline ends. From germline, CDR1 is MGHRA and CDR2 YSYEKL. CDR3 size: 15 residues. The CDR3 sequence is CASSLTPGWADEQFF. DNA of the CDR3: TGCGCCAGCAGCCTTACGCCTGGCTGGGCCGATGAGCAGTTCTTC.

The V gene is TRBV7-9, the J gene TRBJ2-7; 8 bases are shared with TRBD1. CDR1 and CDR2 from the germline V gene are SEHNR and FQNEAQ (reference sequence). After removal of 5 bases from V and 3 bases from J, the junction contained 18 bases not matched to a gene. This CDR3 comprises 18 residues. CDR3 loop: CASSPAPAGTGIYYEQYF. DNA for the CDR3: TGTGCCAGCAGCCCAGCGCCAGCCGGGACAGGTATTTACTACGAGCAGTACTTC.

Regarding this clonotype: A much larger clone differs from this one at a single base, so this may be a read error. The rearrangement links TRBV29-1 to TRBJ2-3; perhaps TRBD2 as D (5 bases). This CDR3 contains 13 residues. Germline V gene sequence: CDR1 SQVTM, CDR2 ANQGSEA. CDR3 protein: CNVRGHGTDTQYF. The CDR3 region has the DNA TGCAACGTCCGAGGGCATGGCACAGATACGCAGTATTTT.

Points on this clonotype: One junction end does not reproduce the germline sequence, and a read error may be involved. CDR3 nucleotide sequence: TGCGGTGCCACATATTCCTACAATGAGCAGTTCTTC. Translating gives CGATYSYNEQFF. The rearrangement links TRBV20-1 to TRBJ2-1; no definite D call. The CDR3 extends over 12 amino acids. Germline CDR1 and CDR2: DFQATT and SNEGSKA (reference sequence).

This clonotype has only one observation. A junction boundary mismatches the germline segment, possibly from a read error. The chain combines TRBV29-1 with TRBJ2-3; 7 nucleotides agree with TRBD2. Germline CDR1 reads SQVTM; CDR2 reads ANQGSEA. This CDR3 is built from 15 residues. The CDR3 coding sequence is TGTAGCGTTGGGGTTAGCGGGCAAAGCACAGATACGCAGTGTTTT. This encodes CSVGVSGQSTDTQCF.

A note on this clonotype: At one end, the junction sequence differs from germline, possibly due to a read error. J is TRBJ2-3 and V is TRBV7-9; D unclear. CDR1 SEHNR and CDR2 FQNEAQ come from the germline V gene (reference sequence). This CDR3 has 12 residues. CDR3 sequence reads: CVSQVSTDAQYF. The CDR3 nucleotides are TGTGTCAGCCAAGTGAGCACAGATGCGCAGTATTTT. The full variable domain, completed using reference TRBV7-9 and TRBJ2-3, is DTGVSQNPRHKITKRGQNVTFRCDPISEHNRLYWYRQTLGQGPEFLTYFQNEAQLEKSRLLSDRFSAERPKGSFSTLEIQRTEQGDSAMYLCVSQVSTDAQYFGPGTRLTVL.

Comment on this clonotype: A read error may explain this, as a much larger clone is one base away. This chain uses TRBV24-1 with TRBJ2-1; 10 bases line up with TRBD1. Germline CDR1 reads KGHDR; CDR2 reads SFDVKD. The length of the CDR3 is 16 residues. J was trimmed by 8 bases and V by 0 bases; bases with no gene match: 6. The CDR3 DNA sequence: TGTGCCACCAGTGATTTGAGGGGACAGGGGAATGATGAGCAGTTCTTC. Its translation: CATSDLRGQGNDEQFF.

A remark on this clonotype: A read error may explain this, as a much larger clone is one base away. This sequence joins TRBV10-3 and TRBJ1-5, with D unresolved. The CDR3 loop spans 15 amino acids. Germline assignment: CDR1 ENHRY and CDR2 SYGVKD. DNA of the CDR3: TGTGCCATCAGTCTGAACGGGGATAGCAATCAGGCCCAGCATTTT. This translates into CAISLNGDSNQAQHF.

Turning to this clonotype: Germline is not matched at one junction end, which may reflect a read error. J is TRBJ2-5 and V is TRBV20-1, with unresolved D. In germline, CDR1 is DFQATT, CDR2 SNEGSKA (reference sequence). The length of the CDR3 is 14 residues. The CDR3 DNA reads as TGCATTGCCCAATACCAAGTGATCCAAGAGACCCAGTATTTC. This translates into CIAQYQVIQETQYF.

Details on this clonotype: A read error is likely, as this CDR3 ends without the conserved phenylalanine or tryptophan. CDR3 protein: CASSLSLWNEEQYL. DNA for the CDR3: TGCGCCAGCAGCTTAAGCCTTTGGAACGAAGAGCAGTACCTC. The rearrangement links TRBV11-2 to TRBJ2-7; no clear D. Germline lookup yields CDR1 SGHAT and CDR2 FQNNGV. The CDR3 runs 14 residues.

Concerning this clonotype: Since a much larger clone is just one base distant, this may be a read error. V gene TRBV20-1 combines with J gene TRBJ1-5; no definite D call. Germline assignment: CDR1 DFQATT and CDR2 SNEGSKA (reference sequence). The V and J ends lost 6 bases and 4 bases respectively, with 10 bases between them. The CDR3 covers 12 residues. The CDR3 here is CSASPVNQPQHF. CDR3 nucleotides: TGCAGTGCATCCCCGGTGAATCAGCCCCAGCATTTT.

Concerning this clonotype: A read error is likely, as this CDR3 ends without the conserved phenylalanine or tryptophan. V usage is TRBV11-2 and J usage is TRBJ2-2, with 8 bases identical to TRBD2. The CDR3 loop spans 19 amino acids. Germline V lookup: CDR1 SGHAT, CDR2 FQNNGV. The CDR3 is CASSLKGVSGLAVPGELFY. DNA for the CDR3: TGTGCCAGCAGCTTAAAGGGGGTTTCCGGACTAGCCGTCCCAGGGGAACTGTTTTAT.

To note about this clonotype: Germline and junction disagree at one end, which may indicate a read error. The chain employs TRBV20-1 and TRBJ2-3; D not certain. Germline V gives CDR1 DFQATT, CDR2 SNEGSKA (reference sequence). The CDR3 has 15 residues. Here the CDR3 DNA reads TGCGGTGCTAGAGATCTAGTGGGGAGCACAGATACGCAGTATTTT. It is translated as CGARDLVGSTDTQYF.